These 20 T cell receptor beta chains originate from one sample sequenced in a study of cytomegalovirus exposure and HLA in healthy donors. The PCR was carried out with 60 Vbeta primers and 13 Jbeta primers. Produced via immunoSEQ multiplex PCR; TCRdb's table is partial and in-frame only. The repertoire holds 150,000 to 160,000 clones, with around 84% as singletons. Sample: PBMCs. The receptors were sampled from a woman aged 18-35 years in good health and CMV-seronegative.

The chain uses TRBV5-4 and TRBJ2-5; maybe TRBD2 (5 bases). The CDR3 totals 14 residues. The germline V and J ends were trimmed by 10 bases and 4 bases, with 20 bases remaining between them. CDR1 is SGHNT, CDR2 YYREEE, per germline (reference sequence). The CDR3 DNA is TGTGCCGGCTCGACGGGGTTGGACCGAGAGACCCAGTACTTC. This codes for CAGSTGLDRETQYF.

The rearrangement uses TRBV7-3 and TRBJ2-1, with 8 bases aligning to TRBD2. With 6 bases clipped from V and 4 bases from J, the junction kept 8 bases outside the gene matches. Looked up from germline, CDR1 is SGHTA and CDR2 is FQGTGA. This CDR3 has 15 residues. The CDR3 sequence: CASSVGTSGYNEQFF. The CDR3 nucleotides read TGTGCCAGCAGTGTGGGTACTAGCGGTTACAATGAGCAGTTCTTC.

The V gene is TRBV4-3, the J gene TRBJ1-1; D is unclear. The germline V gene encodes CDR1 LGHNA and CDR2 YSLEER. Trimming shortened V by 5 bases and J by 0 bases, and 7 bases separated the two germline ends. The CDR3 runs to 13 residues. CDR3 DNA sequence: TGCGCCAGCAGCTACACAGTGAACACTGAAGCTTTCTTT. This gives the protein CASSYTVNTEAFF.

The chain joins TRBV30 to TRBJ1-5, with D perhaps matching TRBD1 (6 bases). Per the germline V gene, CDR1 is GTSNPN and CDR2 is SVGIG (reference sequence). The CDR3 is made up of 13 amino acids. V was cut by 2 bases and J by 5 bases, with 10 bases left in between. The CDR3 nucleotides are TGTGCCTGGAGTCGGACAGCCGATCAGCCCCAGCATTTT. It codes for CAWSRTADQPQHF.

As concerns this clone: A junction end diverges from the germline sequence, so it may reflect a read error. This chain uses TRBV7-9 with TRBJ2-1; TRBD2 aligns across 10 bases. Germline values: CDR1 SEHNR, CDR2 FQNEAQ (reference sequence). The CDR3 has 15 residues. CDR3 DNA sequence: TGTTCCAGCAGCTTAGTAGCGGGGGGCGGGGATGAGCAGTTCTTC. Residues: CSSSLVAGGGDEQFF. The full variable domain, completed using reference TRBV7-9 and TRBJ2-1, is DTGVSQNPRHKITKRGQNVTFRCDPISEHNRLYWYRQTLGQGPEFLTYFQNEAQLEKSRLLSDRFSAERPKGSFSTLEIQRTEQGDSAMYLCSSSLVAGGGDEQFFGPGTRLTVL.

The rearrangement uses TRBV19 and TRBJ2-7; D not resolved. Germline V gene lookup returns CDR1 LNHDA and CDR2 SQIVND (reference sequence). The CDR3 sequence is 15 residues long. Trimming took off 5 bases at V and 1 base at J, with 15 bases between the two ends. CDR3 DNA sequence: TGTGCCAGTAGTCCCCGACACCCTGAGTCCTACGAGCAGTACTTC. Protein: CASSPRHPESYEQYF.

The CDR3 coding sequence is TGTGCCAGCAGTTACCCAGGGGGTCTGGACGAGCAGTACTTC. Its translation is CASSYPGGLDEQYF. The genes are TRBV28 and TRBJ2-7, with TRBD1 matching over 7 bases. With 4 bases clipped from V and 5 bases from J, the junction kept 8 bases outside the gene matches. CDR3 length: 14 amino acids. Germline V gene data show CDR1 as MDHEN and CDR2 as SYDVKM.

J is TRBJ2-7 and V is TRBV18, with TRBD2 matching over 7 bases. Germline V lookup: CDR1 KGHSH, CDR2 LQKENI. V gave up 8 bases and J gave up 2 bases; unmatched junction bases: 6. The CDR3 spans 13 residues. For the CDR3, the DNA is TGTGCCAGCGGGGGGGGAAACCCCTACGAGCAGTACTTC. Protein: CASGGGNPYEQYF.

With regard to this clone: A junction boundary mismatches the germline segment, possibly from a read error. This chain uses TRBV4-2 with TRBJ2-5; 8 bases line up with TRBD2. CDR1 LGHNA and CDR2 YNFKEQ come from the germline V gene. The length of the CDR3 is 12 residues. The CDR3 DNA reads TGTGCCAGCAGCCAAGACCCTGGGACTAGGAACTTC. Translated, it gives CASSQDPGTRNF.

The chain recombines TRBV9 with TRBJ1-6, with 7 bases matching TRBD1. With V trimmed by 4 bases and J by 9 bases, 10 bases remained unmatched. CDR1 SGDLS and CDR2 YYNGEE come from the germline V gene. The CDR3 is 15 residues long. Written as DNA, the CDR3 is TGTGCCAGCAGCCCTAGTGAGGGGGCGAGTTCACCCCTCCACTTT. Translation: CASSPSEGASSPLHF.

The rearrangement uses TRBV30 and TRBJ1-2; D is unclear. The germline gives CDR1 GTSNPN, CDR2 SVGIG (reference sequence). This CDR3 comprises 15 residues. The V gene lost 3 bases and the J gene lost 0 bases, with 14 bases spanning the gap. CDR3 region: CAWSLINIANYGYTF. CDR3 sequence (DNA): TGTGCCTGGAGCTTAATTAATATAGCTAACTATGGCTACACCTTC.

The chain employs TRBV6-4 and TRBJ2-3; no clear D. The germline gives CDR1 MRHNA, CDR2 SNTAGT. The length of the CDR3 is 13 residues. Trimming shortened V by 3 bases and J by 3 bases, and 7 bases separated the two germline ends. The CDR3 protein is CASSEEWTDTQYF. The CDR3 DNA follows: TGTGCCAGCAGTGAAGAGTGGACAGATACGCAGTATTTT.

V and J are TRBV7-9 and TRBJ2-5; TRBD1 agrees at 7 bases. V lost 4 bases and J lost 0; bases outside the gene matches: 8. The CDR3 has 16 amino acids. CDR1 is SEHNR, CDR2 FQNEAQ, per germline (reference sequence). This CDR3 reads CASSSGTEPYQETQYF. The CDR3 DNA sequence: TGTGCCAGCAGCTCCGGGACAGAGCCGTACCAAGAGACCCAGTACTTC.

The chain couples TRBV7-2 to TRBJ2-3, with 9 bases identical to TRBD2. There are 19 residues in the CDR3. V lost 7 bases, J lost 0 bases, and 17 bases stayed unmatched. Germline V CDR1 and CDR2: SGHTA, FQGNSA. The CDR3 loop is CASTFIPGLAGRSTDTQYF. CDR3 DNA: TGTGCCAGCACCTTCATACCGGGGCTAGCGGGGCGTAGCACAGATACGCAGTATTTT.

The chain links TRBV9 to TRBJ2-3; TRBD2 matches at 7 bases. Germline CDR1 and CDR2: SGDLS and YYNGEE. V shed 0 bases and J 4 bases; nucleotides not matched to a gene: 8. The CDR3 is 16 amino acids. Here the CDR3 DNA reads TGTGCCAGCAGCGTAGAAGGCGGGAGTAACTCAGATACGCAGTATTTT. This encodes CASSVEGGSNSDTQYF.

The V gene is TRBV6-4, the J gene TRBJ2-1, with 15 bases fitting TRBD2. With 6 bases clipped from V and 0 bases from J, the junction kept 9 bases outside the gene matches. In germline, CDR1 is MRHNA, CDR2 SNTAGT. The CDR3 sequence is 19 residues long. CDR3 in amino acids: CASRSGLAGGPSSYNEQFF. CDR3 in DNA: TGTGCCAGCAGAAGTGGACTAGCGGGGGGGCCCAGCTCCTACAATGAGCAGTTCTTC.

The J gene is TRBJ1-5, the V gene TRBV27; TRBD1 agrees at 7 bases. Trimming removed 5 bases from V and 8 bases from J; junction bases left unmatched: 12. Germline assignment: CDR1 MNHEY and CDR2 SMNVEV (reference sequence). The CDR3 is 15 amino acids. The CDR3 reads CASSALTGPGEPQHF. As DNA, the CDR3 is TGTGCCAGCAGTGCCCTGACAGGGCCCGGGGAGCCCCAGCATTTT.

The chain links TRBV5-1 to TRBJ1-1; D is uncertain. The CDR3 consists of 13 residues. V lost 4 bases to trimming and J lost 0 bases, with 7 bases between them. The germline V gene encodes CDR1 SGHRS and CDR2 YFSETQ. CDR3 amino acids: CASSGQLNTEAFF. The DNA for the CDR3 is TGCGCCAGCAGCGGGCAGCTGAACACTGAAGCTTTCTTT. Using reference TRBV5-1 and TRBJ1-1 for the parts outside the CDR3, the full variable domain is KAGVTQTPRYLIKTRGQQVTLSCSPISGHRSVSWYQQTPGQGLQFLFEYFSETQRNKGNFPGRFSGRQFSNSRSEMNVSTLELGDSALYLCASSGQLNTEAFFGQGTRLTVV.

The chain couples TRBV19 to TRBJ2-7; D may be TRBD2 (5 bases). The germline V gene encodes CDR1 LNHDA and CDR2 SQIVND (reference sequence). The CDR3 extends over 14 amino acids. Trimming left V 1 base short and J 2 bases short, with 9 bases between. The CDR3 loop is CASSIGRGAYEQYF. CDR3 coding DNA: TGTGCCAGTAGTATAGGTCGGGGTGCCTACGAGCAGTACTTC.

V usage is TRBV4-1 and J usage is TRBJ2-4; the D gene is possibly TRBD1 (6 bases). The CDR3 is 13 residues long. V was trimmed by 4 bases and J by 7 bases, leaving 11 bases between them. Germline CDR1 is MGHRA and CDR2 is YSYEKL. For the CDR3, the DNA is TGCGCCAGCAGCCGGGGACACTACAACATTCAGTACTTC. As protein: CASSRGHYNIQYF.